Below, one TCR beta chain is given with its context. Its antigen is not known. Into CD45RA+ naive and CD45RA-negative memory subsets, the CD4+ cells were split. The data were obtained in a study of shared clonotypes between healthy human individuals. Study-level findings and limits: Only blood was sampled, and tissue TCR repertoires likely differ from blood ones. Few donors limited the genetic and exposure-history diversity represented.

It was 200 to 250 ng DNA, approximately 30,000 T cell genomes, that sorted-subset replicate PCRs used. The method was immunoSEQ multiplex PCR; TCRdb's version includes in-frame clones alone and lacks a portion of them. The profile shows about 980,000 clones, about 80% of them singletons. The sample was memory CD4+ T cells sorted from blood. As for subset: CD45RA-negative fraction. This TCR was sampled from a man aged 18 to 29 in good health.

The DNA for the CDR3 is TGTGCCAGCAGCGGCGGGACAGGGAGGGACACCGGGGAGCTGTTTTTT. Its translation is CASSGGTGRDTGELFF. The chain is built from TRBV5-4 and TRBJ2-2, with 9 bases aligning to TRBD1. The length of the CDR3 is 16 residues. The germline gives CDR1 SGHNT, CDR2 YYREEE (reference sequence). The trim removed 4 bases at V and 3 bases at J, leaving 7 bases unmatched.